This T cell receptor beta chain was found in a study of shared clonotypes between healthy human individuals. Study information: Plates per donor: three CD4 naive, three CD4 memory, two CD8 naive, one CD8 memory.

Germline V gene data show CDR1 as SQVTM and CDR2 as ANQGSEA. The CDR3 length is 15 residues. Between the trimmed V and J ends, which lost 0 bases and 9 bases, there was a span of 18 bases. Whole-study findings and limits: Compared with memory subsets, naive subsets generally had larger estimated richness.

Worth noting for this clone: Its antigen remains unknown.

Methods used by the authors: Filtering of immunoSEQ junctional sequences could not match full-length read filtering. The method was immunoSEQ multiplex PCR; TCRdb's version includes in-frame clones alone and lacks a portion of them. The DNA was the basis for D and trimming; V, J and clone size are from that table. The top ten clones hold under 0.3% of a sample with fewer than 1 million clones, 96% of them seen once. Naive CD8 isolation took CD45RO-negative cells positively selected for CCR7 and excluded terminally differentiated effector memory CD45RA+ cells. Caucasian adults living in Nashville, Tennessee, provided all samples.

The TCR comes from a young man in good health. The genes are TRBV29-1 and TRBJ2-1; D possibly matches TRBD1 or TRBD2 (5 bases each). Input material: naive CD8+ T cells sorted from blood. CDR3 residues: CSVEDRGTGAGEQFF. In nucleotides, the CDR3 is TGCAGCGTTGAAGATCGGGGAACCGGGGCGGGTGAGCAGTTCTTC.